These T cell receptor beta chains were read from a single sample in a study of T cell changes during pregnancy in multiple sclerosis. Generated by immunoSEQ multiplex PCR, the TCRdb table keeps only in-frame clones and is missing some. The repertoire consists of roughly 100,000 clones, with approximately 91% occurring once and the leading ten covering 2.5% to 3.5%. The material was peripheral blood, obtained in the second trimester of pregnancy. The receptors were gathered from a female donor with multiple sclerosis, enrolled in a pregnancy study. Both conserved end residues are part of each CDR3. The D gene is left open where the match is weak. Size values are once, few and many counts, or a class for expanded clones, and some rows have none.

size	V	D	J	CDR3	DNA
.	TRBV6-1	TRBD2	TRBJ2-1	CASSDAGASSEQFF	TGTGCCAGCAGTGACGCGGGAGCTTCCAGTGAGCAGTTCTTC
.	TRBV6-5	.	TRBJ2-6	CASRQTVSGANVLTF	TGTGCCAGCAGGCAGACAGTCTCTGGGGCCAACGTCCTGACTTTC
.	TRBV5-1	TRBD1	TRBJ2-7	CASSTTGPSYEQYF	TGCGCCAGCAGCACGACAGGGCCATCCTACGAGCAGTACTTC
once	TRBV19	.	TRBJ1-2	CASSIRQGSGYTF	TGTGCCAGTAGTATTAGGCAGGGCTCTGGCTACACCTTC
.	TRBV7-9	TRBD1	TRBJ2-3	CASSFAGTDRTDTQYF	TGTGCCAGCAGCTTCGCCGGGACAGATCGCACAGATACGCAGTATTTT
.	TRBV5-6	.	TRBJ1-5	CASSFGYSNQPQHF	TGTGCCAGCAGCTTCGGGTATAGCAATCAGCCCCAGCATTTT
.	TRBV11-2	TRBD1	TRBJ2-3	CASSLGDSHTDTQYF	TGTGCCAGCAGCTTAGGGGACAGCCACACAGATACGCAGTATTTT
.	TRBV7-9	.	TRBJ1-5	CASSLGTGSNQPQHF	TGTGCCAGCAGCTTAGGAACAGGGAGCAATCAGCCCCAGCATTTT
.	TRBV21-1	.	TRBJ2-3	CASSTGQGSTDTQYF	TGTGCCAGCAGCACCGGACAGGGGAGCACAGATACGCAGTATTTT
.	TRBV30	TRBD1	TRBJ1-3	CAWSDLGQGYNTIYF	TGTGCCTGGAGTGACCTGGGACAGGGATACAACACCATATATTTT
.	TRBV4-3	TRBD2	TRBJ2-7	CASSQSLAGAPYEQYF	TGCGCCAGCAGCCAGTCCCTAGCGGGAGCTCCCTACGAGCAGTACTTC
.	TRBV7-2	.	TRBJ2-3	CASSFPTAYTDTQYF	TGTGCCAGCAGCTTTCCGACAGCTTACACAGATACGCAGTATTTT
once	TRBV6-4	.	TRBJ2-2	CASSDGGGIGTGELFF	TGTGCCAGCAGTGACGGGGGAGGAATAGGCACCGGGGAGCTGTTTTTT
.	TRBV11-3	.	TRBJ1-1	CASSSGGDTEAFF	TGTGCCAGCAGCTCAGGAGGGGACACTGAAGCTTTCTTT
.	TRBV28	.	TRBJ2-7	CVVTGPSYEQYF	TGTGTAGTCACAGGGCCCTCCTACGAGCAGTACTTC
once	TRBV19	.	TRBJ2-7	CASSLARSSYEQYF	TGTGCCAGTTCCCTAGCGAGGAGCTCCTACGAGCAGTACTTC
.	TRBV29-1	TRBD1	TRBJ2-1	CSVAGGYEQFF	TGCAGCGTTGCAGGGGGCTATGAGCAGTTCTTC
.	TRBV19	TRBD2	TRBJ2-2	CASSGDPRDYRNTGELFF	TGTGCCAGTAGTGGAGATCCTCGGGACTACCGGAACACCGGGGAGCTGTTTTTT
.	TRBV28	.	TRBJ2-7	CASSSGSQGMFYEQYF	TGTGCCAGCAGTTCGGGCTCCCAGGGTATGTTTTACGAGCAGTACTTC
.	TRBV7-8	TRBD1	TRBJ1-4	CASSPQGFRSPNEKLFF	TGTGCCAGCAGTCCACAGGGGTTTAGAAGCCCGAATGAAAAACTGTTTTTT
few	TRBV19	.	TRBJ1-1	CASSPMNTEAFF	TGTGCCAGTAGCCCTATGAACACTGAAGCTTTCTTT
.	TRBV19	TRBD2	TRBJ2-7	CASSTPGGVHYEQYF	TGTGCCAGTAGTACCCCCGGGGGGGTTCACTACGAGCAGTACTTC
once	TRBV4-2	TRBD1	TRBJ2-1	CASSRGGTGDNEQFF	TGTGCCAGCAGCCGCGGGGGGACAGGGGACAATGAGCAGTTCTTC
.	TRBV6-5	TRBD1	TRBJ2-2	CASSYRRTGVDGELFF	TGTGCCAGCAGTTACCGAAGGACAGGGGTAGACGGGGAGCTGTTTTTT
.	TRBV5-1	.	TRBJ2-5	CASSSRTGEGTQYF	TGCGCCAGCAGCTCCAGGACTGGTGAAGGGACCCAGTACTTC
.	TRBV29-1	TRBD1	TRBJ2-1	CSVSGGWDEQFF	TGCAGCGTTTCAGGGGGCTGGGATGAGCAGTTCTTC